These 16 T cell receptor beta chains were all obtained from the same sample, sequenced in a study of memory CD4+ T cells and cytomegalovirus serostatus. Data came from immunoSEQ multiplex PCR; TCRdb stores just in-frame clones and leaves some out. The sample holds tens of thousands of clones, around four fifths seen once. The sort gate was single viable CD3+CD4+CD8-CD45RO+ cells for memory CD4+ T cells. The material sequenced was memory CD4+ T cells from blood. These receptor sequences come from an adult in good health and CMV-seronegative.

This rearrangement joins TRBV7-8 to TRBJ2-7; D gene unclear. Germline V CDR1 and CDR2: SGHVS, FQNEAQ. V lost 5 bases and J lost 0, with 14 bases in between. This CDR3 contains 15 residues. The DNA of the CDR3 is TGTGCCAGCAGCGTTACTTACCGTAGCTCCTACGAGCAGTACTTC. Its translation: CASSVTYRSSYEQYF.

V and J are TRBV2 and TRBJ2-7; 10 nucleotides line up with TRBD2. V shed 1 base and J 3 bases; nucleotides not matched to a gene: 6. CDR1 is SNHLY, CDR2 FYNNEI, per germline. This CDR3 comprises 16 residues. The CDR3 region has the DNA TGTGCCAGCAGTGAAGTAGCGGGAGGTCGCAGCTACGAGCAGTACTTC. As protein: CASSEVAGGRSYEQYF.

The genes are TRBV11-3 and TRBJ2-7, with 8 bases lining up with TRBD1. The CDR3 loop spans 15 amino acids. CDR1 SGHNT and CDR2 YENEEA come from the germline V gene. Trimming at V came to 0 bases and at J to 6 bases, leaving 7 bases not matched to a gene. CDR3 amino acids: CASSLDHRGESEQYF. The CDR3 nucleotides read TGTGCCAGCAGCTTAGACCACAGGGGGGAATCCGAGCAGTACTTC. Filled out from reference TRBV11-3 and TRBJ2-7, the complete variable domain reads EAGVVQSPRYKIIEKKQPVAFWCNPISGHNTLYWYLQNLGQGPELLIRYENEEAVDDSQLPKDRFSAERLKGVDSTLKIQPAELGDSAVYLCASSLDHRGESEQYFGPGTRLTVT.

The gene calls are TRBV11-2 and TRBJ2-1; 7 bases map to TRBD2. The CDR3 has 14 amino acids. V lost 3 bases and J lost 10; bases outside the gene matches: 9. Germline CDR1 is SGHAT and CDR2 is FQNNGV. CDR3: CASSLGPTSREQFF. Here the CDR3 DNA reads TGTGCCAGCAGCTTGGGGCCGACTAGCAGAGAGCAGTTCTTC.

The sample holds one count of this clone. The chain carries TRBV29-1 and TRBJ1-2; TRBD1 aligns across 7 bases. The germline V gene has CDR1 SQVTM and CDR2 ANQGSEA. The length of the CDR3 is 14 residues. The V gene end was trimmed by 5 bases and the J gene end by 2 bases; junction bases not matched to a gene: 8. CDR3 amino acids: CSVTRDSGNYGYTF. DNA for the CDR3: TGCAGCGTTACCAGGGACAGTGGAAACTATGGCTACACCTTC.

The V call is TRBV28, the J call TRBJ2-7; 12 bases are shared with TRBD2. CDR1 MDHEN and CDR2 SYDVKM come from the germline V gene. The CDR3 covers 15 residues. V shed 4 bases and J 5 bases; nucleotides not matched to a gene: 6. CDR3 loop: CASSSESSGRDEQYF. The DNA for the CDR3 is TGTGCCAGCAGTTCTGAATCTAGCGGGAGGGACGAGCAGTACTTC.

The chain carries TRBV6-5 and TRBJ1-2, with D uncertain. The CDR3 contains 12 residues. V lost 0 bases, J lost 5 bases, and 4 bases lay in between. The V gene's germline CDR1 is MNHEY and CDR2 SVGAGI. The CDR3 region has the DNA TGTGCCAGCAGTTACTCCGGTTATGGCTACACCTTC. It translates to CASSYSGYGYTF.

This rearrangement joins TRBV6-1 to TRBJ1-2; D unclear. The CDR3 length is 13 residues. Per germline, CDR1 MNHNS and CDR2 SASEGT. V lost 6 bases to trimming and J lost 0 bases, with 8 bases between them. The CDR3 DNA is TGTGCCAGCAGCGGCAGCACTAACTATGGCTACACCTTC. The encoded protein is CASSGSTNYGYTF.

This rearrangement joins TRBV7-3 to TRBJ2-5; the D gene could be TRBD1 or TRBD2 (6 bases each). This CDR3 contains 13 residues. From germline, CDR1 is SGHTA and CDR2 FQGTGA. Trimming pared 4 bases from V and 5 bases from J, leaving 11 bases between. CDR3 in DNA: TGTGCCAGCAGCTCGGGGGCGAGGGAGACCCAGTACTTC. Its protein product is CASSSGARETQYF.

This clone appeared a single time. This chain links TRBV5-5 with TRBJ1-1; tentative D call: TRBD1 (5 bases). The length of the CDR3 is 15 residues. Germline V lookup: CDR1 SGHKS, CDR2 YYEKEE (reference sequence). Trimming cost V 0 bases and J 0 bases, with 9 bases left between them. The CDR3 spells CASSLAGLMNTEAFF. CDR3 DNA: TGTGCCAGCAGCTTGGCGGGGCTAATGAACACTGAAGCTTTCTTT. Using reference TRBV5-5 and TRBJ1-1 for the parts outside the CDR3, the full variable domain is DAGVTQSPTHLIKTRGQQVTLRCSPISGHKSVSWYQQVLGQGPQFIFQYYEKEERGRGNFPDRFSARQFPNYSSELNVNALLLGDSALYLCASSLAGLMNTEAFFGQGTRLTVV.

This clone showed up just a few times. This sequence joins TRBV30 and TRBJ2-6; no clear D. The CDR3 loop spans 17 amino acids. Trimming stripped 0 bases from V and 0 bases from J, with 12 bases between. Germline V gene lookup returns CDR1 GTSNPN and CDR2 SVGIG (reference sequence). The CDR3 DNA reads TGTGCCTGGAGTGTAGGCAGCCTTCTCTCTGGGGCCAACGTCCTGACTTTC. Its protein is CAWSVGSLLSGANVLTF.

The V call is TRBV5-1, the J call TRBJ2-3; possible D gene TRBD2, 5 bases. V was cut by 7 bases and J by 4 bases, with 16 bases left in between. Looked up from germline, CDR1 is SGHRS and CDR2 is YFSETQ. The CDR3 contains 14 residues. This CDR3 is CASRSGLKSDTQYF. The CDR3 nucleotides read TGCGCCAGCCGGAGTGGACTTAAGTCAGATACGCAGTATTTT.

This clone has a handful of counts. The rearrangement uses TRBV5-6 and TRBJ2-7; D is perhaps TRBD2 (6 bases). The germline V gene encodes CDR1 SGHDT and CDR2 YYEEEE. There are 13 residues in the CDR3. The ends were cut back, 7 bases at V and 5 bases at J, with 16 bases in the middle. The DNA for the CDR3 is TGTGCCAGCTTCCTTCTGGAGGGAAACGAGCAGTACTTC. This sequence encodes CASFLLEGNEQYF.

This clone came up a few times. The rearrangement links TRBV28 to TRBJ2-7; the D is unclear. V lost 3 bases, J lost 6 bases, and 9 bases lay in between. This CDR3 region has 12 residues. Germline CDR1 and CDR2: MDHEN and SYDVKM. The CDR3 spells CASSFYGTEQYF. CDR3 coding DNA: TGTGCCAGCAGTTTTTACGGAACCGAGCAGTACTTC.

This sequence joins TRBV28 and TRBJ2-7, with 10 positions matching TRBD1. Germline V gene lookup returns CDR1 MDHEN and CDR2 SYDVKM. Trimming cost V 8 bases and J 3 bases; bases outside gene matches: 19. The length of the CDR3 is 18 residues. CDR3 bases: TGTGCCAGCGTTTGGACAGGGGGAAAAGTGATGGGTTTCTACGAGCAGTACTTC. This translates into CASVWTGGKVMGFYEQYF.

Only a few counts were recorded for this clone. The chain couples TRBV6-5 to TRBJ2-7, with 7 bases identical to TRBD2. The V segment lost 5 bases and the J segment 0 bases; nucleotides outside the gene matches: 4. The V gene's germline CDR1 is MNHEY and CDR2 SVGAGI. CDR3 length: 14 amino acids. CDR3 amino acids: CASSTTSDSYEQYF. In nucleotides, the CDR3 is TGTGCCAGCAGTACCACTAGCGACTCCTACGAGCAGTACTTC.